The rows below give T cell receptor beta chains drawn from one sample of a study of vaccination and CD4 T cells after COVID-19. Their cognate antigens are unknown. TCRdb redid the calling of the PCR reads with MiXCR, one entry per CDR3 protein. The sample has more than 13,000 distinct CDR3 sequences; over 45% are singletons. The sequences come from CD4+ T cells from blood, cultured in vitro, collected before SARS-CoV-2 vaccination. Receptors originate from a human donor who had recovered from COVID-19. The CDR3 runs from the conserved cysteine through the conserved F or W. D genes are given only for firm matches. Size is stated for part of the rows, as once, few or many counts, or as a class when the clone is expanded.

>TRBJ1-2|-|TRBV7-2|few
TGTGCCAGCAGCCCCAATGGGGGGGGGAACTATGGCTACACCTTC
CASSPNGGGNYGYTF
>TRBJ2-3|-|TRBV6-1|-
TGTGCCAGCAGTGAAGGGTCCCCCATGGGCACAGATACGCAGTATTTT
CASSEGSPMGTDTQYF
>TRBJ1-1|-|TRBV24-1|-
TGTGCCACCAGTGATTTGTTCGGTGAAGCTTTCTTT
CATSDLFGEAFF
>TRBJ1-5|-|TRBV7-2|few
TGTGCCAGCAGCTTAGTAGAGAATCAGCCCCAGCATTTT
CASSLVENQPQHF
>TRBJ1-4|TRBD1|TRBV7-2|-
TGTGCCAGCAGCCGACAGGGGGGGACGAGAGGAGAAAAACTGTTTTTT
CASSRQGGTRGEKLFF
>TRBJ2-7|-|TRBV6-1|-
TGTGCCAGCAGTGAAGTAAGGGCCAGTATCAACGAGCAGTACTTC
CASSEVRASINEQYF
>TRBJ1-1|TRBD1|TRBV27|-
TGTGCCAGCAGTCCCGATACAGACAGGGGGCTGGAGAACACTGAAGCTTTCTTT
CASSPDTDRGLENTEAFF
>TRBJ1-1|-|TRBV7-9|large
TGTGCCAGCAGCTATGAGCCGGGATCAGAAGCTTTCTTT
CASSYEPGSEAFF
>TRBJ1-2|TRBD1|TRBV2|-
TGTGCCAGCAGTTATCGACAGGGGCGGACGGGGCCCTATGGCTACACCTTC
CASSYRQGRTGPYGYTF
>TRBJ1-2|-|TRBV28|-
TGTGCCAGCAGTTTGGTCGGGGGCGCCGGCTACACCTTC
CASSLVGGAGYTF
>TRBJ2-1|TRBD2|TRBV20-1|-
TGCAGTGCTGAAGCCGGGACTAGCCATTACAATGAGCAGTTCTTC
CSAEAGTSHYNEQFF
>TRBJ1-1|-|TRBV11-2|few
TGTGCCAGCAGCTCGATGGGGAGAAGGAACACTGAAGCTTTCTTT
CASSSMGRRNTEAFF
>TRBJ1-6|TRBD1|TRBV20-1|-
TGCAGTGCTCTCGACAGGGGGAGCTCACCCCTCCACTTT
CSALDRGSSPLHF
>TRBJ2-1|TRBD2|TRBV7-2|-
TGTGCCAGCAGCTTAGGGACTAGCGGGGGGGCCGGTGAGCAGTTCTTC
CASSLGTSGGAGEQFF
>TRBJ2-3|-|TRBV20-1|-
TGCAGTGCTAGAGAAACACTGACAGATACGCAGTATTTT
CSARETLTDTQYF
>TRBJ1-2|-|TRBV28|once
TGTGCCAGCAGGCCGTCAGCGACGGAAGGCTACACCTTC
CASRPSATEGYTF
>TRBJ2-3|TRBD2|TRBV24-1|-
TGTGCCACCAGTGCCACGACCGCAGCGGGAGGTTGGACAGATACGCAGTATTTT
CATSATTAAGGWTDTQYF
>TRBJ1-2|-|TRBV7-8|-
TGTGCCAGCAGGCTAATCACGGGCGAATACGGGAATGGCTACACCTTC
CASRLITGEYGNGYTF
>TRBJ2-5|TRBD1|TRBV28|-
TGTGCCAGCAGACGAGGACAGTCAGGGGGGACCCAGTACTTC
CASRRGQSGGTQYF
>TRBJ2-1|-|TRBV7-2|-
TGTGCCAGCAGCCGGGGTAGGGGGAGTAGTGAGCAGTTCTTC
CASSRGRGSSEQFF
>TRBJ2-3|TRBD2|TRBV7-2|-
TGTGCCAGCAGCCGAAGGACTAGCGGGAGTGATACGCAGTATTTT
CASSRRTSGSDTQYF
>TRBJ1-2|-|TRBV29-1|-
TGCAGCGTCTTGACAGAACACTATGGCTACACCTTC
CSVLTEHYGYTF
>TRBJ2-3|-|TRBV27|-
TGTGCCAGCAGTTCCGGGGACGAAACAATCACAGATACGCAGTATTTT
CASSSGDETITDTQYF
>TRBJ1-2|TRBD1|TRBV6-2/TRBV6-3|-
TGTGCCAGCAGTTATGCCGGACAGGGAGTTGGCTACACCTTC
CASSYAGQGVGYTF
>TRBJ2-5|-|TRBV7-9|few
TGTGCCAGCAGCCCGATGGCCTCGGGAGAGACCCAGTACTTC
CASSPMASGETQYF
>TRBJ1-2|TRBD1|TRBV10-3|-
TGTGCCATCAATGGACAGGGGGGGATCGGCTACACCTTC
CAINGQGGIGYTF
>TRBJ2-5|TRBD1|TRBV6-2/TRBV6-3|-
TGTGCCAGCAGTTATCCGGGACAGCACCAAGAGACCCAGTACTTC
CASSYPGQHQETQYF